This T cell receptor (beta chain) came from a study of blood T cell repertoires in COVID-19. On the study more broadly: Whether acute or convalescent, the COVID-19 samples came from the United States, Italy and Spain. Sample material is recorded as cDNA or gDNA derived from T cells, B-cell-depleted T cells, or PBMCs.

This clone was observed once. This CDR3 contains 17 residues. Unmatched junction bases numbered 6, after V lost 0 bases and J lost 1 base. CDR1 is SGHTA, CDR2 FQGNSA, per germline. In the original processing: Reference gene primer amplification gave nucleated cell count estimates. TCRdb's copy holds only in-frame clones and misses some; the assay was immunoSEQ multiplex PCR. That table gives V, J and clone size, and the DNA gave D and trimming. The sample includes approximately 250,000 clones, 88% seen only once; the top ten take over 2%. The chain combines TRBV7-2 with TRBJ2-1; 7 bases line up with TRBD2. The specimen sequenced was PBMCs or T cells enriched from blood (not recorded which). This receptor was obtained from a woman in her fifties or sixties in a cohort exposed to, infected with or recovered from COVID-19 (not recorded which). CDR3 sequence reads: CASSLAAWRESYNEQFF. In DNA form, the CDR3 reads TGTGCCAGCAGCTTAGCAGCTTGGCGGGAGTCCTACAATGAGCAGTTCTTC.